This T cell receptor beta chain appears in the sequencing data of a study of cytomegalovirus exposure and HLA in healthy donors (TCRdb year 2017). Study-wide context: An earlier analysis of fewer than 750 of the donors reported approximately 280 Gb of sequence data and about 120 million unique TCR beta sequences obtained from about 179 million T cells. The later analysis used no new phenotypic data to find candidate immune exposures, relying instead on TCR beta sequences and their occurrence across donors. Using immunosequencing, the study profiled T cell repertoires from 640 or so subjects and related those repertoires to cytomegalovirus serostatus. All discovery cohort repertoires had been generated on a single sequencing platform. To predict cytomegalovirus infection status, the study combined high-throughput TCR immunosequencing, statistical association of individual TCRs with disease status, and machine learning. An early release that covered roughly 600 HLA-typed donors contained around 330 gigabases of sequencing data and around 80 million unique TCR sequences. Typing coverage differed by locus: A, B, C, DRB1 and DQB1 were typed in roughly 620-630 donors, DQA1 in about 560, DPA1 in some 610, and DPB1 in 472. About 5 DR-DQ haplotypes were handled as single units for association and clustering, since linkage in the cohort was strong. A later genetic analysis took genome-wide SNP genotypes for about three fifths of the roughly 670 donors and used that subset as a discovery cohort. A separate validation cohort of over a hundred different subjects was used in addition to the approximately 640-subject first cohort. A later analysis re-examined previously published TCR beta repertoires from around 670 donors and added high-resolution HLA genotyping to investigate patterns of TCR occurrence. Donor age, sex, ethnicity and CMV serostatus were compiled together with the repertoire data. Class I and class II HLA loci were covered by the typing at four-digit resolution. In an earlier analysis of 587 of the donors, high-throughput TCR beta sequencing was used to judge whether each TCR beta V gene segment behaved as functional or pseudogenic. Among around 400 genotyped donors of the cohort, an average of about 240,000 unique TCR beta nucleotide sequences was sequenced per donor, of which about 19% were non-productive. Of the roughly 400 genotyped donors, approximately 83% fell in the genetic ancestry cluster associated with self-reported Caucasian donors. The aim of the study was to test whether cataloging public T cell receptors could identify signatures of past pathogen exposure.

In the case of this clone: Its antigen is not yet known. Base-call qualities are not available, and no considerably larger clone is one nucleotide away.

The research as a whole found: Because HLA typing was missing for some donors at each locus, association tests included only the typed subset. A cluster of highly shared sequence variants was judged likely to be a technical artifact of the sequencing pipeline. When HLA alleles, especially DR and DQ, strongly co-occurred, TCR associations were difficult to assign to individual alleles. A later genetic analysis reported fewer N-insertions in productive TCRs among donors in an Asian-associated ancestry cluster than the roughly 620-donor mean. About 17 rarely observed V segments, including chromosome 9 orphons, were excluded from the earlier analysis of about 610 of the donors because counts were too low. In a later analysis, HLA-associated TCR beta chains showed more clonal expansion and lower generation probabilities than non-associated chains that were equally common. According to a later analysis, parvovirus B19, influenza, CMV and Epstein-Barr virus appeared linked to several top co-occurrence clusters. A further reported finding was that TCR beta sequences accurately predicted the HLA-A and HLA-B alleles for most subjects in the first cohort. This cohort had only TCR beta chains sequenced, and the lack of alpha or paired-chain data limited which features could be detected. Linkage disequilibrium might explain the correlated functional status among segregating V segments, but an unknown experimental factor could not be ruled out. Across donors, most TCR sequences were observed very rarely, whereas some public TCRs were present in many individuals. An earlier analysis of some 590 of the donors showed that most TCR beta V segments appeared in productive rearrangements either about 90% or about 30% of the time, which broadly matched IMGT annotations. According to a later analysis, TCR association rates differed among HLA loci, with DRB1 alleles showing the most associated TCRs and HLA-C alleles showing the fewest. In the study, around 150 TCR beta chains were listed as associated with cytomegalovirus. Immune exposure information for the cohort was limited to CMV serostatus. In both the original and validation cohorts, the classifier was reported to diagnose cytomegalovirus status with high specificity and sensitivity. According to a later analysis, most CMV-associated TCR beta chains appeared to be HLA-restricted, and the HLA associations seemed to be driven largely by CMV exposure. In a later genetic analysis, a missense DCLRE1C variant was associated with V-gene and J-gene trimming of TCR beta chains, and the association was replicated in an independent cohort. The authors suggested that the approach could potentially be generalized to other disease states and immunological phenotypes. In a later analysis, 16,951 TCR beta sequences were associated with specific HLA alleles at a false discovery rate of 0.05. Three of the identified cytomegalovirus-associated TCR beta chains were confirmed in vitro to be specific for cytomegalovirus antigens. Some IMGT-functional V segments, including TRBV6-2 and TRBV6-3, could not be told apart with the 87-base-pair reads, so those segments were excluded. Roughly uniform sequencing depth across donors was assumed in presence/absence analyses, although this assumption may not hold.

The library was built by means of the immunoSEQ multiplex PCR assay. For the multiplex PCR, a mixture combining 60 forward primers for TCR Vbeta segments and 13 reverse primers for TCR Jbeta segments was used. The CDR3 region of rearranged TCR beta genes was amplified from genomic DNA by a multiplex PCR assay. On the Illumina HiSeq System, the amplified TCR beta libraries were sequenced as 87-base-pair reads. The original methods were these. A later analysis tallied some 79 million unique TCR beta chains across the approximately 670 repertoires, and approximately 12 million of those chains were shared by two or more donors. A nearest-neighbor algorithm error-corrected the raw reads and collapsed the reads into unique sequences, merging closely related sequences to remove PCR and sequencing errors. CDR3 sequences were aligned to IMGT reference sequences to assign V, D and J gene segments. Each retained sequence needed at least a six-nucleotide match to both a V gene segment and a J gene segment. A rearrangement was called productive if the CDR3 had no stop codons and remained in frame with V and J, and every other rearrangement was called non-productive. Following IMGT convention, CDR3 was defined as the stretch from the second conserved V-encoded cysteine to the conserved J-encoded phenylalanine. In an earlier analysis of more than 550 of the donors, sequences lacking an unambiguous match to a single V gene segment were excluded. An earlier analysis of fewer than 650 of the donors classified V segments as functional when productive rearrangements were above 56.7% and as segregating when the standard deviation between donors was above 5%. To diagnose cytomegalovirus status from the catalog of TCR beta chain sequences, a statistical classification framework was built. A later analysis assigned V and J genes by comparing TCR nucleotide sequences with IMGT/GENE-DB human TR gene sequences. In a later analysis, CDR3 sequences and most-parsimonious VDJ recombination scenarios were assigned using the TCRdist pipeline. A later analysis defined each TCR beta chain by its CDR3 amino acid sequence plus V-gene family, and excluded reads lacking a unique V-gene family. In a later analysis, 450 to 600 highly shared, low-generation-probability nucleotide sequences were removed to address suspected cross-contamination and a sequencing artifact. For each public chain, a later analysis derived a clonal expansion index from normalized ranks of inferred template counts within each repertoire. A later analysis computed generation probabilities with a VDJ recombination model fitted to out-of-frame rearrangements, and checked the results against IGoR. A later analysis scored TCR-TCR, TCR-HLA and TCR-CMV co-occurrence with hypergeometric tests, applying a repertoire-size bias correction to TCR pairs. To estimate false discovery rates, a later analysis permuted the HLA or CMV assignments 20 times. In a later analysis, co-occurring TCRs were grouped using DBSCAN, and TCRdist sequence similarity was added for clustering within HLA-allele-positive subsets. For co-occurrence clustering, repertoires with fewer than 30,000 or more than 120,000 public chains were excluded, along with several repertoires with anomalous nucleotide sharing. Not all clones reach the TCRdb copy of this immuneACCESS table, which keeps in-frame sequences only. Checked studies attribute under half of the gap to unresolved V genes and leave the rest unexplained. The V and J calls and clone size were taken over from that table, and D and trimming were inferred from the DNA. This sample comprises 150,000 to 200,000 clones, about 80% of them detected only once. Jointly, the top ten make up roughly 3.1% of the sample.

Trimming takes 3 bases off V and 1 base off J; junction bases not matched to a gene: 4. CDR1 and CDR2 (SGHVS, FQNEAQ) derive from the germline V gene. The CDR3, cysteine through phenylalanine, is 16 amino acids long. Kept here is only the CDR3 DNA, which spans 48 bases and is read in frame from base 1. The cohort consisted of 600 or so healthy bone marrow donors. At the time of sampling, every cohort member was nominally healthy, though immune exposures that went unrecorded were likely present. The donor tested CMV seropositive and was one of the 289 seropositive cohort members. Each donor provided a peripheral blood sample, and peripheral blood mononuclear cells were used for TCR beta sequencing. The Qiagen DNeasy Blood Extraction Kit was used to extract genomic DNA from the blood cell samples.

The sequenced material came from PBMCs. The clonotype originates from a man aged 35 to 55 in good health and CMV-seropositive. The chain joins TRBV7-8 to TRBJ2-2, and TRBD2 matches 8 of the central bases. The CDR3 corresponds to CASSFAGGVNTGELFF. The DNA sequence is as follows: TGTGCCAGCAGCTTCGCCGGGGGGGTGAACACCGGGGAGCTGTTTTTT.